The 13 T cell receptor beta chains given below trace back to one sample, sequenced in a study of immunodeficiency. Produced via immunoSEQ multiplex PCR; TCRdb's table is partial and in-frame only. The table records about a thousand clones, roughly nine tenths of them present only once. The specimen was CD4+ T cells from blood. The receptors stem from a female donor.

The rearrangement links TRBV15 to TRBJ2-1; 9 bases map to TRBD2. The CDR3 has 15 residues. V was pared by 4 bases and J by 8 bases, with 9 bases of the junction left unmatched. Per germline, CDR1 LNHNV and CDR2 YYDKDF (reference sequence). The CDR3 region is CATSTTLAGLHEQFF. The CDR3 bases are TGTGCCACCAGCACGACACTAGCGGGCTTACATGAGCAGTTCTTC.

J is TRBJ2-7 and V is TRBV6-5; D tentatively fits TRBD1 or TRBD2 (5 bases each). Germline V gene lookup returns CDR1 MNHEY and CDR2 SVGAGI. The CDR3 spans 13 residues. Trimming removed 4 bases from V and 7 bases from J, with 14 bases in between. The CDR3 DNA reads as TGTGCCAGCAGTTCCCGGGACCTTATAGAGCAGTACTTC. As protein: CASSSRDLIEQYF.

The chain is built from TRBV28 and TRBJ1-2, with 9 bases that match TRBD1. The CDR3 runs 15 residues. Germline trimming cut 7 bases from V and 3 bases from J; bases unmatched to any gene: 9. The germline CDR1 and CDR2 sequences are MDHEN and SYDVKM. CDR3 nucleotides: TGTGCCAGCACACCCGGGACAGGGTTCGACTATGGCTACACCTTC. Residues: CASTPGTGFDYGYTF.

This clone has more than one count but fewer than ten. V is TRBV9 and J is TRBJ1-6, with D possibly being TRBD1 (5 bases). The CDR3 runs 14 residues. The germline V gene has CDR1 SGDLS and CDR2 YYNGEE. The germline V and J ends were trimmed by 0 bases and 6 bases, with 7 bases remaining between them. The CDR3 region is CASSVGGSNSPLHF. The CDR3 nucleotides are TGTGCCAGCAGCGTAGGGGGGTCTAATTCACCCCTCCACTTT. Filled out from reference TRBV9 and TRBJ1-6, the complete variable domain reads DSGVTQTPKHLITATGQRVTLRCSPRSGDLSVYWYQQSLDQGLQFLIQYYNGEERAKGNILERFSAQQFPDLHSELNLSSLELGDSALYFCASSVGGSNSPLHFGNGTRLTVT.

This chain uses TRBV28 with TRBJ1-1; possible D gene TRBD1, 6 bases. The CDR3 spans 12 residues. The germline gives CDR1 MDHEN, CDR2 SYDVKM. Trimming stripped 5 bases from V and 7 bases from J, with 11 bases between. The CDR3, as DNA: TGTGCCAGCAGTGACCACAGGGTTGAAGCTTTCTTT. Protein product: CASSDHRVEAFF. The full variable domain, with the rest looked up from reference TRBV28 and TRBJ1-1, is DVKVTQSSRYLVKRTGEKVFLECVQDMDHENMFWYRQDPGLGLRLIYFSYDVKMKEKGDIPEGYSVSREKKERFSLILESASTNQTSMYLCASSDHRVEAFFGQGTRLTVV.

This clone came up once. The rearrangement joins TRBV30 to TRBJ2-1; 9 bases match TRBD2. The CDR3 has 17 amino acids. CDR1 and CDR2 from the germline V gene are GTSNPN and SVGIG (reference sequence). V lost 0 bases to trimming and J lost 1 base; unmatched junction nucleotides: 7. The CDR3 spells CAWSVHLAGPSYNEQFF. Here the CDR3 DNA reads TGTGCCTGGAGTGTACATCTAGCGGGACCTTCCTACAATGAGCAGTTCTTC.

CDR3 DNA sequence: TGTGCCAGCAGGCCTCAAGAGAATTCACCCCTCCACTTT. It is translated as CASRPQENSPLHF. The V and J genes are TRBV12-3 or TRBV12-4 and TRBJ1-6; D is unresolved. The CDR3 length is 13 residues. Trimming cost V 6 bases and J 7 bases, with 10 bases left between them.

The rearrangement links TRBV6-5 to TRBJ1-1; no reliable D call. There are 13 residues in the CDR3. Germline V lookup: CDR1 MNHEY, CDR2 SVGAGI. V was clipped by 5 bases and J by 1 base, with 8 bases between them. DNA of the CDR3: TGTGCCAGCAGTAGAGGAGCGAACACTGAAGCTTTCTTT. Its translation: CASSRGANTEAFF.

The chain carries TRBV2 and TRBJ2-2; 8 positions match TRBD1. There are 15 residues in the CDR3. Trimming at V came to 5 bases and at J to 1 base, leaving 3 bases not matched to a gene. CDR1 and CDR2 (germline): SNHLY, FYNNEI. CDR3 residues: CASSTDRGNTGELFF. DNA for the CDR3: TGTGCCAGCAGTACTGACAGGGGGAACACCGGGGAGCTGTTTTTT. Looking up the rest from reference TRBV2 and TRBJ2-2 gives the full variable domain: EPEVTQTPSHQVTQMGQEVILRCVPISNHLYFYWYRQILGQKVEFLVSFYNNEISEKSEIFDDQFSVERPDGSNFTLKIRSTKLEDSAMYFCASSTDRGNTGELFFGEGSRLTVL.

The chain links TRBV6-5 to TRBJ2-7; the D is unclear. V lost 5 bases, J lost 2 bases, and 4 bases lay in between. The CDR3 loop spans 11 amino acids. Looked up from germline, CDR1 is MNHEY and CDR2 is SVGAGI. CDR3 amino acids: CASSITYEQYF. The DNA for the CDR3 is TGTGCCAGCAGTATAACCTACGAGCAGTACTTC.

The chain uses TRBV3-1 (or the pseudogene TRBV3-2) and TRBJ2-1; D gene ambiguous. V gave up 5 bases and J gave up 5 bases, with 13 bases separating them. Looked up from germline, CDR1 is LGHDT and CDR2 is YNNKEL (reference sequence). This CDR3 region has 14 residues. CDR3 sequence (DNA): TGTGCCAGCAGCTTGATAATTCCCGACAATGAGCAGTTCTTC. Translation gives CASSLIIPDNEQFF.

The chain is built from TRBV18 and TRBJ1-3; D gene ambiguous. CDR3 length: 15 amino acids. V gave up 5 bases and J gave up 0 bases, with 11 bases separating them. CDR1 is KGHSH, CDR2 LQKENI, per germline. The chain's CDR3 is CASSEDGPSGNTIYF. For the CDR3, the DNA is TGTGCCAGCTCAGAGGACGGGCCCTCTGGAAACACCATATATTTT.

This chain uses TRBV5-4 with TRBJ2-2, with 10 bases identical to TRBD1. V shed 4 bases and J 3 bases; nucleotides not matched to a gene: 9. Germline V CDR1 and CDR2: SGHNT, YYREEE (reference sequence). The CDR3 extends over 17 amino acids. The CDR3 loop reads CASSPHAGTGDTGELFF. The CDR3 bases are TGTGCCAGCAGCCCCCACGCCGGGACAGGGGACACCGGGGAGCTGTTTTTT.